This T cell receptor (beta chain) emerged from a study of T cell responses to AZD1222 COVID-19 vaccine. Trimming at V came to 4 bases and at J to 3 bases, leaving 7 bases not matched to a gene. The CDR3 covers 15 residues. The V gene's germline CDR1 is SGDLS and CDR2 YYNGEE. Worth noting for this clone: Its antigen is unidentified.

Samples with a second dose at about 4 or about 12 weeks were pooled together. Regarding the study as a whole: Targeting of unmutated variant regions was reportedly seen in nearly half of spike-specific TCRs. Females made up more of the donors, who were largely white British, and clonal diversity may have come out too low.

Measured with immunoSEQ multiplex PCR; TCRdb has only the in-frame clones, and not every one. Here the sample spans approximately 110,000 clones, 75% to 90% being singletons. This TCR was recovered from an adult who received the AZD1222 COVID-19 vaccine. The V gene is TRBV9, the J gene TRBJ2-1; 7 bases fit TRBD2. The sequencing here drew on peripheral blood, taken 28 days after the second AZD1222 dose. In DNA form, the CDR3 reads TGTGCCAGCAGCATATCGAGCGGGGTCTACAATGAGCAGTTCTTC. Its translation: CASSISSGVYNEQFF.